This T cell receptor (beta chain) was identified during a study of shared clonotypes between healthy human individuals. Assay: immunoSEQ multiplex PCR; the TCRdb copy retains only in-frame clones and omits some. Among 2,100,000 or so clones listed, approximately 96% were seen once. The sequenced material came from naive CD4+ T cells sorted from blood. Stated subset: CD45RA+ positively selected. This receptor was obtained from a man between 18 and 35 years old in good health.

The CDR3, as DNA: TGTGCCAGCAGTCGGGAGGGGGAGCTGTTTTTT. As protein: CASSREGELFF. The chain carries TRBV7-6 and TRBJ2-2, with D perhaps TRBD2 (6 bases). This CDR3 is 11 amino acids long. The V end lost 6 bases, the J end lost 8 bases, and 7 bases lay between the germline ends. From germline, CDR1 is SGHVS and CDR2 FNYEAQ. Full variable domain (missing parts from reference TRBV7-6 and TRBJ2-2): GAGVSQSPRYKVTKRGQDVALRCDPISGHVSLYWYRQALGQGPEFLTYFNYEAQQDKSGLPNDRFSAERPEGSISTLTIQRTEQRDSAMYRCASSREGELFFGEGSRLTVL.